This T cell receptor beta chain is from a study of T cell responses to AZD1222 COVID-19 vaccine. Per germline, CDR1 GTSNPN and CDR2 SVGIG (reference sequence). The J segment lost 3 bases and the V segment lost 2 bases, leaving 6 bases of the junction unmatched. This CDR3 contains 14 residues. Pooling was applied to second doses at about 4 or about 12 weeks. Assay used: immunoSEQ multiplex PCR; TCRdb lists only in-frame clones, some missing. Of some 74,000 clones listed, nearly 90% are singletons. Study-level results: All repertoire sampling was performed exclusively after the peak T cell response.

Concerning this clone: The target antigen is unknown.

The source material was peripheral blood, sampled 28 days after the second AZD1222 dose. The rearrangement joins TRBV30 to TRBJ1-2; TRBD1 agrees at 7 bases. The TCR sequence derives from an adult who received the AZD1222 COVID-19 vaccine. CDR3 coding DNA: TGTGCCTGGAGTAGGGGGCAGGGGGACTATGGCTACACCTTC. Its protein product is CAWSRGQGDYGYTF.